This is a list of T cell receptor beta chains from one sample in a study of PD-L1 blockade in urothelial cancer. Profiling relied on immunoSEQ multiplex PCR, and the TCRdb table lists in-frame clones only, not all of them. The profile shows under 70,000 clones, roughly four fifths of them singletons. Sample: PBMCs, taken around atezolizumab (anti-PD-L1) treatment. The origin of the receptors is a man between 65 and 85 years old with urothelial cancer. The conserved cysteine and the conserved F or W are not part of the CDR3 here.

CDR3	V	J
ASSQVGNEQF	TRBV4-1	TRBJ2-1
ASSQASLAGGPGSYNEQF	TRBV4-2	TRBJ2-1
ASLNHRERYNEQF	TRBV28	TRBJ2-1
ASSARAGGNNEQF	TRBV6-5	TRBJ2-1
ASSLGVAGGPSSTDTQY	TRBV5-1	TRBJ2-3
ASSLGQSPGETQY	TRBV11-2	TRBJ2-5
ASSSGTGDYEQY	TRBV18	TRBJ2-7
ASTPPRGKLF	TRBV28	TRBJ1-4
ASSVRQAGAEAF	TRBV13	TRBJ1-1
ASRRGVTGGGSTGELF	TRBV25-1	TRBJ2-2
ASSTTGAANEKLF	TRBV28	TRBJ1-4
ASSLASGTFYEQY	TRBV5-1	TRBJ2-7
ASSSRTSGVYNEQF	TRBV13	TRBJ2-1
ASGSSNTDTQY	TRBV28	TRBJ2-3
ANVILQGNGANVLT	TRBV27	TRBJ2-6
SVGGSDRDQPQH	TRBV29-1	TRBJ1-5
ASSDRGSGANVLT	TRBV6-4	TRBJ2-6
ASSDPMRALNTEAF	TRBV2	TRBJ1-1
ASSVPHSNEQF	TRBV9	TRBJ2-1
AWSVLANTEAF	TRBV30	TRBJ1-1
ASSSAYEQY	TRBV7-8	TRBJ2-7
ASSRTSGNTEAF	TRBV11-2	TRBJ1-1
ASSRGKNEQF	TRBV4-3	TRBJ2-1
AITRRPTGELF	TRBV10-3	TRBJ2-2
ASSLQVTYEQY	TRBV11-1	TRBJ2-7
ASSYPREGLAEQY	TRBV6-5	TRBJ2-7
ASSDRKGEEGR	TRBV6-4	TRBJ2-7
ASSVGGTTRRTDTQY	TRBV9	TRBJ2-3
ASSLGVQAEKLF	TRBV13	TRBJ1-4
ASSKRSTGYT	TRBV28	TRBJ1-2
ASSEESSGRYSYEQY	TRBV6-1	TRBJ2-7
ASSHLRGKNQPQH	TRBV4-2	TRBJ1-5
SVAVGGTEAF	TRBV29-1	TRBJ1-1
ASSSGTSEFTDTQY	TRBV7-1	TRBJ2-3
RGTLNTEAF	TRBV20-1	TRBJ1-1
ASSEHKKETQY	TRBV11-2	TRBJ2-5
ASSRTGDLSTDTQY	TRBV19	TRBJ2-3
ASSLNPAGTNEKLF	TRBV7-2	TRBJ1-4
ASSLDRDRNVYGYT	TRBV7-2	TRBJ1-2
ASSYGTDSYEQY	TRBV6-6	TRBJ2-7
ASIDRGKDYGYT	TRBV6-6	TRBJ1-2
ASSVSQGGGTDTQY	TRBV6-1	TRBJ2-3
ASSLAGTDYGYT	TRBV27	TRBJ1-2
ASSISGAGYT	TRBV19	TRBJ1-2
ASSILPRGELF	TRBV19	TRBJ2-2
ASRRGRERTSNQPQH	TRBV5-7	TRBJ1-5
ASSFLDATNTDTQY	TRBV28	TRBJ2-3
SAKGQGIAF	TRBV20-1	TRBJ1-1
ASIAGGIGTDTQY	TRBV7-6	TRBJ2-3
ASSQGQGGEKLF	TRBV4-3	TRBJ1-4
ASSEEAGGQETQY	TRBV6-1	TRBJ2-5
ASSPLASYNEQF	TRBV18	TRBJ2-1
ASSLDRTRRAF	TRBV6-5	TRBJ1-1
ASSLGQGLLSPLH	TRBV7-2	TRBJ1-6